Presented here are 10 T cell receptor beta chains from one specimen sequenced in a study of blood T cell repertoires in COVID-19. The repertoire was sequenced with immunoSEQ multiplex PCR; TCRdb's copy has only in-frame clones and lacks some. Among more than 85,000 clones listed, approximately 82% were seen once. Sequencing was done on a sample of peripheral blood. The receptors come from a woman in her fifties or sixties with acute or convalescent COVID-19.

The rearrangement joins TRBV10-1 to TRBJ2-1, with no clear D. V lost 4 bases to trimming and J lost 10 bases, with 14 bases between them. CDR1 and CDR2 (germline): WNHNN, SYGVQD (reference sequence). This CDR3 contains 13 residues. CDR3 sequence reads: CASSASSVEEQFF. CDR3 in DNA: TGCGCCAGCAGTGCCTCTTCAGTTGAAGAGCAGTTCTTC.

The rearrangement joins TRBV12-3 or TRBV12-4 to TRBJ1-2; D is unclear. The CDR3 covers 13 residues. Trimming removed 2 bases from V and 7 bases from J, with 11 bases in between. CDR3 in amino acids: CASSLMESGGYTF. The CDR3 DNA is TGTGCCAGCAGTTTAATGGAGTCGGGTGGCTACACCTTC.

The chain employs TRBV6-5 and TRBJ1-1; 9 bases line up with TRBD1. V trimming: 6 bases; J trimming: 5 bases; junction bases outside the gene matches: 4. CDR3 length equals 13 residues. In germline, CDR1 is MNHEY, CDR2 SVGAGI. This chain's CDR3 is CASSRDRVTEAFF. DNA for the CDR3: TGTGCCAGCAGCCGGGACAGGGTAACTGAAGCTTTCTTT.

This clone was detected once. Mismatch with germline at one junction end may stem from a read error. The chain links TRBV28 to TRBJ1-2; no firm D call. In germline, CDR1 is MDHEN, CDR2 SYDVKM. CDR3 length: 13 residues. CDR3 sequence: CASSVSPNYGHTF. The CDR3 region has the DNA TGTGCCAGCTCCGTAAGCCCCAACTATGGCCACACCTTC.

This sequence joins TRBV4-2 and TRBJ2-1; 7 nucleotides align to TRBD2. The CDR3 contains 14 residues. Germline values: CDR1 LGHNA, CDR2 YNFKEQ. Trimming cost V 5 bases and J 6 bases; bases outside gene matches: 7. The CDR3 reads CASSKGGGGNEQFF. In DNA form, the CDR3 reads TGTGCCAGCAGCAAGGGTGGCGGGGGCAATGAGCAGTTCTTC.

The V gene is TRBV30, the J gene TRBJ1-6; TRBD1 matches at 7 bases. This CDR3 has 16 residues. Germline CDR1 and CDR2: GTSNPN and SVGIG (reference sequence). J was trimmed by 2 bases and V by 3 bases; bases with no gene match: 7. Here the CDR3 DNA reads TGTGCCTGGAGGGAGGACAGGCATACCTATAATTCACCCCTCCACTTT. This encodes CAWREDRHTYNSPLHF.

This clone was seen once. The V gene is TRBV11-1, the J gene TRBJ1-1; D remains ambiguous. The ends were cut back, 5 bases at V and 1 base at J, with 14 bases in the middle. The germline CDR1 and CDR2 sequences are SGHAT and FQDESV (reference sequence). This CDR3 has 15 residues. This CDR3 reads CASSARLVGNTEAFF. The CDR3, as DNA: TGTGCCAGCAGCGCCAGGCTCGTCGGGAACACTGAAGCTTTCTTT.

V usage is TRBV6-5 and J usage is TRBJ2-3, with D possibly matching TRBD2 (5 bases). In germline, CDR1 is MNHEY, CDR2 SVGAGI. With 6 bases removed from V and 4 bases from J, the gap between germline ends came to 17 bases. The CDR3 is made up of 15 amino acids. In nucleotides, the CDR3 is TGTGCCAGCAGGGAGGCTCCTGGAAGGGCAGATACGCAGTATTTT. It specifies CASREAPGRADTQYF.

V gene TRBV4-1 combines with J gene TRBJ1-2; D is unresolved. The germline V and J ends were trimmed by 0 bases and 2 bases, with 10 bases remaining between them. The length of the CDR3 is 15 residues. The V gene's germline CDR1 is MGHRA and CDR2 YSYEKL. Here the CDR3 reads CASSQDSLRNYGYTF. The CDR3 region has the DNA TGCGCCAGCAGCCAAGACAGTCTCAGGAACTATGGCTACACCTTC.

This chain links TRBV7-3 with TRBJ1-2; D is unresolved. V lost 2 bases and J lost 4, with 8 bases in between. This CDR3 has 13 amino acids. Germline CDR1 is SGHTA and CDR2 is FQGTGA. This CDR3 is CASSLAGGYGYTF. CDR3 in DNA: TGTGCCAGCAGCTTAGCAGGAGGCTATGGCTACACCTTC.